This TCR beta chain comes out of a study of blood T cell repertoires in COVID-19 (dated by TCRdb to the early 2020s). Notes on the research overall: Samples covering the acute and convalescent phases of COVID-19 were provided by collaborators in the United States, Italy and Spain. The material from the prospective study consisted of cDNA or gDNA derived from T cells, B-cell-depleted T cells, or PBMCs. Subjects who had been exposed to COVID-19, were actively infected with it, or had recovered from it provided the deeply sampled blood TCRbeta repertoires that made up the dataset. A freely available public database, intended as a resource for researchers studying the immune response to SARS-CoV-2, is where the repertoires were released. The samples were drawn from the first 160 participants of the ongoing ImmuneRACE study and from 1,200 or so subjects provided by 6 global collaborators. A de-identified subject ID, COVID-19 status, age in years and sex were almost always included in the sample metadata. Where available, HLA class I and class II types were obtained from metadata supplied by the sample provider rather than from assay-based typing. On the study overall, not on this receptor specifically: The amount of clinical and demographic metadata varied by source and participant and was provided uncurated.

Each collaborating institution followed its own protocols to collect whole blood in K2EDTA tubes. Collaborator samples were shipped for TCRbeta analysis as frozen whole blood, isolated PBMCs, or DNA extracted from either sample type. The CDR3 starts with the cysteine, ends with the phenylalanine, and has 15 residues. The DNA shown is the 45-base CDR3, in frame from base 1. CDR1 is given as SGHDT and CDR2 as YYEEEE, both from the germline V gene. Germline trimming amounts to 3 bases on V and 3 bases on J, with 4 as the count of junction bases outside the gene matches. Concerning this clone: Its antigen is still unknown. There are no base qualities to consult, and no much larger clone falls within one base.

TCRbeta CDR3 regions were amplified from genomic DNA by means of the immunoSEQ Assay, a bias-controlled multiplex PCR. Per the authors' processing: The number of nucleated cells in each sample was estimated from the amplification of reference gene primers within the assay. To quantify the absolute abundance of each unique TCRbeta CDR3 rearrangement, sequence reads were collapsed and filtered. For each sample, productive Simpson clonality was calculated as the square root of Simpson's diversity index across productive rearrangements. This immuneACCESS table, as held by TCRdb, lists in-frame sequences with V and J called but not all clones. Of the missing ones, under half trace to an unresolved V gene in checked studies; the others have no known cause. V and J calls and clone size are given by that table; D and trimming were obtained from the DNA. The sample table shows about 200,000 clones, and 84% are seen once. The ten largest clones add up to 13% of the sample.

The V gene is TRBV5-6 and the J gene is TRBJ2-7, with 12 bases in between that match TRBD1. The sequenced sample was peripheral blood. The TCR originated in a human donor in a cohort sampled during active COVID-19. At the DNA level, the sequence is TGTGCCAGCAGCTACGGGACAGGGGGCGGCTACGAGCAGTACTTC. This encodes CASSYGTGGGYEQYF. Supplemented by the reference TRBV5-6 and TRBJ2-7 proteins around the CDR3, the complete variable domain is DAGVTQSPTHLIKTRGQQVTLRCSPKSGHDTVSWYQQALGQGPQFIFQYYEEEERQRGNFPDRFSGHQFPNYSSELNVNALLLGDSALYLCASSYGTGGGYEQYFGPGTRLTVT.